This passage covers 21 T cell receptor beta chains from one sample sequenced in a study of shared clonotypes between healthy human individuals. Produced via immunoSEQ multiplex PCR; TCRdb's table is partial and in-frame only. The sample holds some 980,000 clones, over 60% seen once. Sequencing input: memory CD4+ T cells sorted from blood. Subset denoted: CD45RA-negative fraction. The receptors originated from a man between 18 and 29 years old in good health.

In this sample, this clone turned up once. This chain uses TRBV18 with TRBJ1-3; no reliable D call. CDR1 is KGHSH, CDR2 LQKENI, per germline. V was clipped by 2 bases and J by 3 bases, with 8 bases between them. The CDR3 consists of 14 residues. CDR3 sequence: CASSPAGFGNTIYF. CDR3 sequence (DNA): TGTGCCAGCTCACCAGCGGGGTTTGGAAACACCATATATTTT.

In DNA, the CDR3 is TGTGCCTGGGGTACAGGGGGGGCAGATACGCAGTATTTT. Amino acids: CAWGTGGADTQYF. The genes are TRBV30 and TRBJ2-3, with D possibly TRBD1 on 8 matching bases. V lost 5 bases, J lost 4 bases, and 13 bases lay in between. The CDR3 is 13 residues long. Per germline, CDR1 GTSNPN and CDR2 SVGIG (reference sequence).

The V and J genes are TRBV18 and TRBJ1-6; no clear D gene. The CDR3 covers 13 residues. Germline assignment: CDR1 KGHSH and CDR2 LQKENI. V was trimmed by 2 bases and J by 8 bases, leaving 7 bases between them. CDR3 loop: CASSPEGHSPLHF. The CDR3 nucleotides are TGTGCCAGCTCACCAGAAGGACATTCACCCCTCCACTTT.

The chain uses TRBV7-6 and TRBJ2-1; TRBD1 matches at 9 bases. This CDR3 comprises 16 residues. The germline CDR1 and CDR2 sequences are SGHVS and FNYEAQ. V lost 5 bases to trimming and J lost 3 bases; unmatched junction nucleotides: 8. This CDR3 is CASSLDRGRDYNEQFF. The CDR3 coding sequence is TGTGCCAGCAGCCTGGACAGGGGCCGGGACTACAATGAGCAGTTCTTC.

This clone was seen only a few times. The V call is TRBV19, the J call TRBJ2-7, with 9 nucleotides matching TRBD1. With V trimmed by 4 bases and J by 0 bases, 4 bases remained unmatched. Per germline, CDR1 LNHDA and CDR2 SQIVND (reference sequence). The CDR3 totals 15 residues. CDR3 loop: CASSKGQGYSYEQYF. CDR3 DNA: TGTGCCAGTAGTAAGGGACAGGGATACTCCTACGAGCAGTACTTC.

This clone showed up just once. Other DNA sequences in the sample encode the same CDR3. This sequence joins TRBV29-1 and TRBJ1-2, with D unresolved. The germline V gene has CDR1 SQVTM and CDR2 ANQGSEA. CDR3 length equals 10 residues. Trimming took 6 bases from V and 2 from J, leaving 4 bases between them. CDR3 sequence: CSVVNYGYTF. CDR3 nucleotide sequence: TGCAGCGTGGTAAACTATGGCTACACCTTC.

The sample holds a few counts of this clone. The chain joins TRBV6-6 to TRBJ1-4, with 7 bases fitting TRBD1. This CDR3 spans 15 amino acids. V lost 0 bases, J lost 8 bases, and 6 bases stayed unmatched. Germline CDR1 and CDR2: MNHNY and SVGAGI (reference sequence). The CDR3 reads CASSYSRQGGEKLFF. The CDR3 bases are TGTGCCAGCAGTTACTCTAGACAGGGCGGGGAAAAACTGTTTTTT.

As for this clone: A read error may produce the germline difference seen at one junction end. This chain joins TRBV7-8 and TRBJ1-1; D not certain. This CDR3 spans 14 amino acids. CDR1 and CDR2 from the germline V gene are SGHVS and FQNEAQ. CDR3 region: CASSVASGNTEAFF. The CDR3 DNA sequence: TGTGCCAGCAGCGTAGCCTCAGGGAACACTGAAGCTTTCTTT.

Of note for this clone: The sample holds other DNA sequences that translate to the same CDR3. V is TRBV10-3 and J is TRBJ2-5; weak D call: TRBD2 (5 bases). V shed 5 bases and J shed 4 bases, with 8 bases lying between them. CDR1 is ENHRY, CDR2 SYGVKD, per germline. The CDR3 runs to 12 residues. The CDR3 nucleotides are TGTGCCATCAGTCGCGGAGGAGAGACCCAGTACTTC. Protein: CAISRGGETQYF.

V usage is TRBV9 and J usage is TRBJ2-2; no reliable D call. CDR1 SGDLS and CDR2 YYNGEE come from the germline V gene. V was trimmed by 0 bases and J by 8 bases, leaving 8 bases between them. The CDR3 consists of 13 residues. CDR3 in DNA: TGTGCCAGCAGCGTAGTGGCATCGGGGGAGCTGTTTTTT. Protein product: CASSVVASGELFF.

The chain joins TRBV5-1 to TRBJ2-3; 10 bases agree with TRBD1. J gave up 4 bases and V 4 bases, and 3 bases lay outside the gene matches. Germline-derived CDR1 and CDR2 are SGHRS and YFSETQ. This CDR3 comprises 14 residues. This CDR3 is CASSKGQGADTQYF. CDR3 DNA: TGCGCCAGCAGCAAAGGACAGGGGGCAGATACGCAGTATTTT. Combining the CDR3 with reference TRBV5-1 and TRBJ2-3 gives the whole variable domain KAGVTQTPRYLIKTRGQQVTLSCSPISGHRSVSWYQQTPGQGLQFLFEYFSETQRNKGNFPGRFSGRQFSNSRSEMNVSTLELGDSALYLCASSKGQGADTQYFGPGTRLTVL.

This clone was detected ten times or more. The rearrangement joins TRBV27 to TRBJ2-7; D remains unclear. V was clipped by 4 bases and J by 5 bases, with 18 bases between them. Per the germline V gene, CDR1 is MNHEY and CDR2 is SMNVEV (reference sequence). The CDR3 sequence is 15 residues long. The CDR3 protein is CASSSLRLGVHEQYF. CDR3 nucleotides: TGTGCCAGCAGTTCCCTTCGTCTCGGAGTCCACGAGCAGTACTTC.

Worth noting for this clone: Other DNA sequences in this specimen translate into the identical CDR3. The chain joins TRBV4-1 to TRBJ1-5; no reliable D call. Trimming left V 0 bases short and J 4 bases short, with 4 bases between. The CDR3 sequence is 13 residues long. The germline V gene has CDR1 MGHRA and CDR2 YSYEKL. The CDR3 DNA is TGCGCCAGCAGCCAAGATGGGAATCAGCCCCAGCATTTT. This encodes CASSQDGNQPQHF.

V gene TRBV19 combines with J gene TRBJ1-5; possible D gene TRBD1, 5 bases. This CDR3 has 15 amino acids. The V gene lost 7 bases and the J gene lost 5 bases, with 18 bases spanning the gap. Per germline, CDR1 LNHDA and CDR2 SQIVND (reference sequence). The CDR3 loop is CASISGAGFHQPQHF. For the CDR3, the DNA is TGTGCCAGTATCTCTGGAGCAGGGTTTCATCAGCCCCAGCATTTT. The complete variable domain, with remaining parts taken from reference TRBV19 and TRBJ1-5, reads DGGITQSPKYLFRKEGQNVTLSCEQNLNHDAMYWYRQDPGQGLRLIYYSQIVNDFQKGDIAEGYSVSREKKESFPLTVTSAQKNPTAFYLCASISGAGFHQPQHFGDGTRLSIL.

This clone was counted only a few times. For the CDR3, the DNA is TGTGCCAGCAGCCCCCAGGAGGGGGGCTACACCTTC. This translates into CASSPQEGGYTF. The chain links TRBV7-6 to TRBJ1-2; D is perhaps TRBD1 (5 bases). The length of the CDR3 is 12 residues. V was cut by 5 bases and J by 8 bases, with 12 bases left in between. Germline V CDR1 and CDR2: SGHVS, FNYEAQ. Full variable domain (outside the CDR3, taken from reference TRBV7-6 and TRBJ1-2): GAGVSQSPRYKVTKRGQDVALRCDPISGHVSLYWYRQALGQGPEFLTYFNYEAQQDKSGLPNDRFSAERPEGSISTLTIQRTEQRDSAMYRCASSPQEGGYTFGSGTRLTVV.

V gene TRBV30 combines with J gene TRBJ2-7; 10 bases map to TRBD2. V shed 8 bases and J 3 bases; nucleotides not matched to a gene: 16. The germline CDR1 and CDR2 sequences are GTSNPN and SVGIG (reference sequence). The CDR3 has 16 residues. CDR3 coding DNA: TGTGCCATAGGCGTAGCGGGAGGTGCCGGGGGCTACGAGCAGTACTTC. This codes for CAIGVAGGAGGYEQYF.

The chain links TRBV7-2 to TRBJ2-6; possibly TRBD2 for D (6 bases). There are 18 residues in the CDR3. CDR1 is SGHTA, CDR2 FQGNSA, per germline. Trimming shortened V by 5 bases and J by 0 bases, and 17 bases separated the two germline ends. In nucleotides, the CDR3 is TGTGCCAGCAGCCTAAGCGGGCTCCGACCCTCTGGGGCCAACGTCCTGACTTTC. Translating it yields CASSLSGLRPSGANVLTF.

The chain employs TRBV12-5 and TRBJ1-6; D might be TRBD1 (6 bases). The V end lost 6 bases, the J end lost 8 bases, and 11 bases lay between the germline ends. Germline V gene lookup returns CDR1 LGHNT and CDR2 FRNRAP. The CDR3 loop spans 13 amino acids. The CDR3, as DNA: TGTGCTAGTGGGCTTGACAGGTATTCACCCCTCCACTTT. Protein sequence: CASGLDRYSPLHF.

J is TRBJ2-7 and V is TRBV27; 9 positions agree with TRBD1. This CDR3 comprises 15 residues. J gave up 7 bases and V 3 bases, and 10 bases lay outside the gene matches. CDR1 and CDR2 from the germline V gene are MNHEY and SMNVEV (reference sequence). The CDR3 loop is CASSFRWDRAVEQYF. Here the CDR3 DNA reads TGTGCCAGCAGTTTTCGTTGGGACAGGGCTGTGGAGCAGTACTTC.

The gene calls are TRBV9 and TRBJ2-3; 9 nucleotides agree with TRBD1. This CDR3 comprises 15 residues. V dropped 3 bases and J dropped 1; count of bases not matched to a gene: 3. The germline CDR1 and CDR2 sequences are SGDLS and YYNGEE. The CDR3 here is CASSGRTGGTDTQYF. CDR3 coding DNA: TGTGCCAGCAGCGGACGGACAGGGGGCACAGATACGCAGTATTTT.

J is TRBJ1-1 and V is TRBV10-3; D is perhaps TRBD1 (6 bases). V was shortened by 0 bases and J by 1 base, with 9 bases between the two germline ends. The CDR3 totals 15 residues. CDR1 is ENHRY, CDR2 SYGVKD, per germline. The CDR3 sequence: CAISESGGWNTEAFF. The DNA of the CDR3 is TGTGCCATCAGTGAGTCGGGGGGCTGGAACACTGAAGCTTTCTTT.